The 12 T cell receptor beta chains below all came from one sample that was sequenced in a study of blood T cell repertoires in COVID-19. TCRdb's table, derived via immunoSEQ multiplex PCR, lists solely in-frame clones and lacks some. The data hold around 15,000 clones, with approximately 90% observed a single time. Sequencing input: peripheral blood. The receptors here all came from a man in his fifties with active COVID-19.

V gene TRBV7-2 combines with J gene TRBJ1-1; 7 bases are a match to TRBD1. The junction had 11 bases not matched to a gene; V was cut back by 5 bases and J by 8 bases. From germline, CDR1 is SGHTA and CDR2 FQGNSA. The CDR3 is 14 amino acids. The CDR3: CASSRDSSLREAFF. The CDR3 DNA is TGTGCCAGCAGCCGGGACAGCTCCCTACGGGAAGCTTTCTTT.

Only a few counts were recorded for this clone. CDR3: CASSYSTREGSPLHF. The CDR3 DNA sequence: TGTGCCAGCAGTTACTCGACCCGAGAGGGTTCACCCCTCCACTTT. The chain is built from TRBV6-5 and TRBJ1-6; D is undetermined. From germline, CDR1 is MNHEY and CDR2 SVGAGI. Trimming cost V 0 bases and J 9 bases, with 12 bases left between them. The CDR3 runs 15 residues.

The V call is TRBV5-1, the J call TRBJ2-3; D perhaps matches TRBD2 (6 bases). Trimming left V 0 bases short and J 5 bases short, with 16 bases between. The CDR3 loop spans 16 amino acids. The germline V gene has CDR1 SGHRS and CDR2 YFSETQ. CDR3 region: CASSLAGGTQVDTQYF. CDR3 in DNA: TGCGCCAGCAGCTTGGCGGGCGGGACCCAAGTAGATACGCAGTATTTT.

The rearrangement joins TRBV28 to TRBJ1-2; 9 bases are a match to TRBD1. The CDR3 has 14 amino acids. CDR1 and CDR2 from the germline V gene are MDHEN and SYDVKM. V lost 6 bases, J lost 2 bases, and 4 bases stayed unmatched. The CDR3 nucleotides read TGTGCCAGCAGGACCGGACAGGGGAACTATGGCTACACCTTC. Its translation: CASRTGQGNYGYTF.

This chain joins TRBV6-5 and TRBJ1-2; the match to TRBD1 covers 8 bases. The CDR3 covers 14 residues. V trimming: 6 bases; J trimming: 6 bases; junction bases outside the gene matches: 9. CDR1 and CDR2 from the germline V gene are MNHEY and SVGAGI. The DNA of the CDR3 is TGTGCCAGCAGCACCCGGACAGGGATGGATGGCTACACCTTC. Translating gives CASSTRTGMDGYTF.

The chain has TRBV12-5 and TRBJ2-1; 10 nucleotides align to TRBD2. The CDR3 runs to 15 residues. Germline V gene data show CDR1 as LGHNT and CDR2 as FRNRAP. Trimming took 5 bases from V and 8 from J; bases not matched to a gene: 9. CDR3 in DNA: TGTGCTAGTGGTAGGGGTAGCGGGAGGTTGGATGAGCAGTTCTTC. It encodes CASGRGSGRLDEQFF.

J is TRBJ2-1 and V is TRBV4-2; the D gene is possibly TRBD2 (5 bases). This CDR3 has 14 residues. V was trimmed by 0 bases and J by 4 bases, leaving 7 bases between them. The germline CDR1 and CDR2 sequences are LGHNA and YNFKEQ. The CDR3 sequence is CASSQDERYNEQFF. The CDR3, as DNA: TGTGCCAGCAGCCAAGATGAGCGGTACAATGAGCAGTTCTTC.

This clone has only one observation. V usage is TRBV30 and J usage is TRBJ2-4; 8 positions match TRBD2. This CDR3 spans 17 amino acids. V shed 3 bases and J 0 bases; nucleotides not matched to a gene: 10. In germline, CDR1 is GTSNPN, CDR2 SVGIG (reference sequence). For the CDR3, the DNA is TGTGCCTGGAGCGCCAAAGGACTAGCAGCAGCCAAAAACATTCAGTACTTC. Translation: CAWSAKGLAAAKNIQYF.

V usage is TRBV5-1 and J usage is TRBJ2-1, with 13 bases matching TRBD2. CDR3 length equals 17 residues. CDR1 and CDR2 from the germline V gene are SGHRS and YFSETQ. Losses at the gene ends were 0 bases for V and 2 bases for J; bases not matched to a gene: 2. CDR3 sequence: CASSLDGLAGAYNEQFF. The CDR3 DNA reads TGCGCCAGCAGCTTGGACGGACTAGCGGGAGCCTACAATGAGCAGTTCTTC.

The V gene is TRBV5-6, the J gene TRBJ2-1; 7 bases are a match to TRBD2. The CDR3 is 14 amino acids. The trim removed 4 bases at V and 2 bases at J, leaving 3 bases unmatched. The germline gives CDR1 SGHDT, CDR2 YYEEEE. The CDR3 DNA reads as TGTGCCAGCAGCCCGGGGAGGGCCTACAATGAGCAGTTCTTC. Translation gives CASSPGRAYNEQFF.

V and J are TRBV10-3 and TRBJ2-3, with 7 bases identical to TRBD2. Germline loops: CDR1 ENHRY, CDR2 SYGVKD. The CDR3 length is 19 residues. With V trimmed by 0 bases and J by 0 bases, 12 bases remained unmatched. CDR3 nucleotide sequence: TGTGCCATCAGTGAGTCTTTCCGTAGAAGCGGGATTAGCACAGATACGCAGTATTTT. This encodes CAISESFRRSGISTDTQYF.

The rearrangement links TRBV9 to TRBJ2-1; tentative D call: TRBD2 (5 bases). Germline CDR1 is SGDLS and CDR2 is YYNGEE. There are 16 residues in the CDR3. V shed 2 bases and J shed 0 bases, with 12 bases lying between them. As DNA, the CDR3 is TGTGCCAGCAGCGTGAGGGCCTCGAGCTCCTACAATGAGCAGTTCTTC. Its protein product is CASSVRASSSYNEQFF. The variable domain in full, with the rest retrieved from reference TRBV9 and TRBJ2-1, is DSGVTQTPKHLITATGQRVTLRCSPRSGDLSVYWYQQSLDQGLQFLIQYYNGEERAKGNILERFSAQQFPDLHSELNLSSLELGDSALYFCASSVRASSSYNEQFFGPGTRLTVL.